A selection of T cell receptor beta chains follows, all from one sample in a study of shared clonotypes between healthy human individuals. Sequencing was performed with immunoSEQ multiplex PCR; in TCRdb, only in-frame clones are kept and a portion is missing. The repertoire holds about 2.2 million clones, with about 93% as singletons. Sequencing was carried out using naive CD8+ T cells from PBMCs. The receptors originated from a man younger than 30 in good health. Some clones in this sample may be carry-over from other donors' samples. Each CDR3 is given with its conserved first and last residue. Each record gives: J gene, D gene, clone size, V gene, CDR3 protein, CDR3 DNA. D genes are given only for firm matches. Expanded clones get a size class; other rows say once, few or many, or leave the size out.

TRBJ2-4 | TRBD1 | - | TRBV18 | CASSPKPQGAKNIQYF | TGTGCCAGCTCACCAAAGCCACAGGGGGCCAAAAACATTCAGTACTTC
TRBJ1-4 | - | - | TRBV4-3 | CASSQGRYTPATNEKLFF | TGCGCCAGCAGCCAAGGAAGATACACACCTGCAACTAATGAAAAACTGTTTTTT
TRBJ1-5 | - | - | TRBV6-5 | CASSPRRDGNQPQHF | TGTGCCAGCAGTCCGCGCAGGGACGGCAATCAGCCCCAGCATTTT
TRBJ2-2 | TRBD2 | - | TRBV27 | CASTQGSGRFSGELFF | TGTGCCAGCACCCAGGGGAGCGGGAGATTTTCCGGGGAGCTGTTTTTT
TRBJ2-5 | - | - | TRBV27 | CASIPAGGARGTQYF | TGTGCCAGCATTCCAGCCGGTGGGGCTAGGGGGACCCAGTACTTC
TRBJ2-3 | - | - | TRBV11-2 | CASSMSADTQYF | TGTGCCAGCAGCATGTCGGCAGATACGCAGTATTTT
TRBJ1-1 | - | - | TRBV18 | CASSYGPRGDTEAFF | TGTGCCAGCTCATATGGGCCCCGAGGTGACACTGAAGCTTTCTTT
TRBJ1-1 | - | few | TRBV19 | CASSITGNTEAFF | TGTGCCAGTAGTATAACGGGGAACACTGAAGCTTTCTTT
TRBJ2-7 | - | - | TRBV2 | CASTDPRPGSYEQYF | TGTGCCAGCACCGACCCGAGACCGGGCTCCTACGAGCAGTACTTC
TRBJ2-1 | - | - | TRBV27 | CASSPLYRDSYNEQFF | TGTGCCAGCAGCCCCCTCTACAGGGACTCCTACAATGAGCAGTTCTTC
TRBJ2-1 | TRBD1 | - | TRBV6-5 | CASSQTGYEQFF | TGTGCCAGCAGCCAGACAGGGTATGAGCAGTTCTTC
TRBJ2-5 | - | - | TRBV7-6 | CASSLIVRGAQETQYF | TGTGCCAGCAGCTTAATCGTACGGGGGGCCCAAGAGACCCAGTACTTC
TRBJ2-5 | - | - | TRBV18 | CASSPPIQETQYF | TGTGCCAGCTCACCACCAATCCAAGAGACCCAGTACTTC
TRBJ2-7 | TRBD2 | - | TRBV2 | CASSEGPSGAYEQYF | TGTGCCAGCAGTGAAGGGCCTAGCGGAGCTTACGAGCAGTACTTC
TRBJ2-7 | - | - | TRBV5-4 | CASSFSIGGVSEQYF | TGTGCCAGCAGCTTCTCCATAGGGGGAGTAAGCGAGCAGTACTTC
TRBJ2-7 | - | - | TRBV10-3 | CAISGSRGELAPLSYEQYF | TGTGCCATCAGTGGAAGCAGGGGCGAACTGGCCCCATTATCATACGAGCAGTACTTC
TRBJ1-1 | - | - | TRBV5-5 | CASSWGPGRKNTEAFF | TGTGCCAGCAGCTGGGGTCCGGGACGGAAGAACACTGAAGCTTTCTTT
TRBJ1-2 | TRBD1 | - | TRBV27 | CASSLSGTGPRGYTF | TGTGCCAGCAGTTTATCGGGGACAGGCCCGCGTGGCTACACCTTC
TRBJ2-3 | TRBD1 | - | TRBV28 | CASSLAGGPDTQYF | TGTGCCAGCAGTTTAGCAGGGGGTCCAGATACGCAGTATTTT
TRBJ2-2 | - | - | TRBV5-1 | CASSPAKVSNTGELFF | TGCGCCAGCAGCCCAGCTAAGGTATCGAACACCGGGGAGCTGTTTTTT
TRBJ2-7 | TRBD1 | - | TRBV14 | CASSNRPGTVSYEQYF | TGTGCCAGCAGCAACCGTCCCGGGACAGTCTCCTACGAGCAGTACTTC
TRBJ2-5 | TRBD1 | - | TRBV5-6 | CASSGTGVQETQYF | TGTGCCAGCAGCGGTACAGGGGTCCAAGAGACCCAGTACTTC
TRBJ2-1 | TRBD2 | few | TRBV7-3 | CASSYTSGDYNEQFF | TGTGCCAGCAGCTACACTAGCGGGGACTACAATGAGCAGTTCTTC
TRBJ2-2 | - | - | TRBV7-8 | CASSWPQDGANTGELFF | TGTGCCAGCAGCTGGCCTCAGGACGGCGCGAACACCGGGGAGCTGTTTTTT
TRBJ2-3 | TRBD2 | - | TRBV13 | CASSPAGTSSTDTQYF | TGTGCCAGCAGCCCAGCCGGGACTAGCAGCACAGATACGCAGTATTTT
TRBJ1-1 | - | few | TRBV9 | CASSSRGVTEAFF | TGTGCCAGCAGCTCGCGGGGGGTAACTGAAGCTTTCTTT
TRBJ2-7 | - | - | TRBV7-9 | CASSSPTEAYEQYF | TGTGCCAGCAGCTCACCGACAGAAGCCTACGAGCAGTACTTC
TRBJ1-5 | - | - | TRBV9 | CASSSSSGGQPQHF | TGTGCCAGCTCCTCGAGTTCGGGGGGGCAGCCCCAGCATTTT